Each of the 15 T cell receptor beta chains below was sequenced from the same sample in a study of breast tumors, draining lymph nodes, adjacent tissues. TCRdb called the multiplex PCR reads again in MiXCR, with one record for every CDR3 protein. This sample has 130,000 or so distinct CDR3 sequences, with approximately 20% found just once. Breast cancer patients provided tissue from their axillary draining lymph nodes. The sequenced sample was axillary lymph node tissue. The origin of the receptors is a female donor with breast cancer. Some clones in this sample may be carry-over from other donors' samples.

As for this clonotype: A much larger clone sits a single nucleotide away, making a read error possible. The chain is built from TRBV20-1 and TRBJ2-7; D possibly corresponds to TRBD1 (6 bases). Germline V lookup: CDR1 DFQATT, CDR2 SNEGSKA (reference sequence). The CDR3 contains 15 residues. Here the CDR3 reads CSARDSPDSRGERYF. The CDR3 bases are TGCAGTGCTAGAGATAGCCCAGACAGCAGGGGCGAGCGGTACTTC.

This clonotype was counted ten times or more. The chain joins TRBV28 to TRBJ2-7; a weak D match, TRBD2 (6 bases). The CDR3 sequence is 13 residues long. In germline, CDR1 is MDHEN, CDR2 SYDVKM. The V end was cut by 3 bases, the J end by 5 bases, with 11 bases between. The CDR3 DNA is TGTGCCAGCAGTTTTGGAGGAGGGGACGAGCAGTACTTC. Translating it yields CASSFGGGDEQYF. The complete variable domain, with remaining parts taken from reference TRBV28 and TRBJ2-7, reads DVKVTQSSRYLVKRTGEKVFLECVQDMDHENMFWYRQDPGLGLRLIYFSYDVKMKEKGDIPEGYSVSREKKERFSLILESASTNQTSMYLCASSFGGGDEQYFGPGTRLTVT.

V gene TRBV6-6 combines with J gene TRBJ1-1; D call uncertain. Germline V gene data show CDR1 as MNHNY and CDR2 as SVGAGI (reference sequence). This CDR3 has 11 residues. V was pared by 2 bases and J by 3 bases, with 1 base between. The CDR3 loop is CASSYHTEAFF. The CDR3 DNA reads TGTGCCAGCAGTTACCACACTGAAGCTTTCTTT.

With regard to this clonotype: A much more abundant neighbour one base away suggests this may be a read error. V is TRBV5-1 and J is TRBJ2-1; no firm D call. The CDR3 runs 12 residues. Germline V gene sequence: CDR1 SGHRS, CDR2 YFSETQ. The CDR3 here is CAGSALGYEQFF. CDR3 DNA: TGCGCCGGCAGCGCTCTTGGTTATGAGCAGTTCTTC.

The chain couples TRBV6-2 or TRBV6-3 to TRBJ2-4; D is perhaps TRBD1 or TRBD2 (5 bases each). The CDR3 is 15 amino acids. Germline V CDR1 and CDR2: MNHEY, SVGEGT. Trimming shortened V by 7 bases and J by 2 bases, and 15 bases separated the two germline ends. The CDR3 region is CASTDRGVSKNIQYF. The CDR3 region has the DNA TGTGCCAGCACCGATAGAGGGGTGTCCAAAAACATTCAGTACTTC.

This clonotype was seen repeatedly, ten times or more. V and J are TRBV3-1 and TRBJ2-5; 8 nucleotides line up with TRBD1. The CDR3 totals 14 residues. The J segment lost 5 bases and the V segment lost 1 base, leaving 3 bases of the junction unmatched. Germline CDR1 and CDR2: LGHDT and YNNKEL (reference sequence). The CDR3 bases are TGTGCCAGCAGCCAAGGACAGGGGCTGGAGACCCAGTACTTC. It translates to CASSQGQGLETQYF.

This clonotype showed up many times. The chain links TRBV29-1 to TRBJ2-2; either TRBD1 or TRBD2 may fit D (7 bases each). The V and J ends lost 7 bases and 8 bases respectively, with 17 bases between them. The CDR3 is 13 amino acids. Per germline, CDR1 SQVTM and CDR2 ANQGSEA. The CDR3 region has the DNA TGCAGCGCCACTTCAGGGGGAGGGGGGGAGCTGTTTTTT. Encoded protein: CSATSGGGGELFF.

This clonotype was recorded at least ten times. V usage is TRBV5-4 and J usage is TRBJ2-1; 8 bases fit TRBD2. The germline V gene has CDR1 SGHNT and CDR2 YYREEE (reference sequence). This CDR3 has 14 amino acids. The trim removed 0 bases at V and 7 bases at J, leaving 3 bases unmatched. CDR3 loop: CASSLVASGNEQFF. The CDR3 coding sequence is TGTGCCAGCAGCTTGGTGGCTAGCGGGAATGAGCAGTTCTTC.

This clonotype was detected ten times or more. J is TRBJ2-5 and V is TRBV4-2, with D perhaps assigned TRBD1 or TRBD2 (5 bases each). In germline, CDR1 is LGHNA, CDR2 YNFKEQ. The CDR3 loop spans 14 amino acids. The V end lost 1 base, the J end lost 5 bases, and 11 bases lay between the germline ends. The CDR3 sequence: CASSQGGSLETQYF. The CDR3 nucleotides are TGTGCCAGCAGCCAAGGGGGGAGCTTGGAGACCCAGTACTTC.

For this clonotype: Just one base apart from a much larger clone, this may be a read error. The chain employs TRBV7-9 and TRBJ2-2; a possible D gene is TRBD2 (7 bases). Germline CDR1 SEHNR, CDR2 FQNEAQ (reference sequence). CDR3 size: 16 residues. Trimming took off 1 base at V and 4 bases at J, with 13 bases between the two ends. The CDR3 coding sequence is TGTGCCAGCAGCTTAGGGGGGGGGGGCGGCACCGGGGAGCTGTTTTTT. It specifies CASSLGGGGGTGELFF.

This clonotype came up a few times. The chain couples TRBV28 to TRBJ2-7, with 9 bases aligning to TRBD1. The germline V gene encodes CDR1 MDHEN and CDR2 SYDVKM. The CDR3 contains 14 residues. Trimming at V came to 6 bases and at J to 6 bases, leaving 9 bases not matched to a gene. CDR3 nucleotide sequence: TGTGCCAGCAGACGTACCGGGACAGGGTCCGAGCAGTACTTC. The encoded protein is CASRRTGTGSEQYF. The variable domain in full, completed from reference TRBV28 and TRBJ2-7, reads DVKVTQSSRYLVKRTGEKVFLECVQDMDHENMFWYRQDPGLGLRLIYFSYDVKMKEKGDIPEGYSVSREKKERFSLILESASTNQTSMYLCASRRTGTGSEQYFGPGTRLTVT.

The table lists this clonotype with many counts. J is TRBJ1-3 and V is TRBV4-2, with D perhaps matching TRBD1 (6 bases). Trimming took off 5 bases at V and 3 bases at J, with 17 bases between the two ends. The CDR3 is made up of 16 amino acids. Germline CDR1 LGHNA, CDR2 YNFKEQ. The CDR3 here is CASSLIQGLNGNTIYF. DNA of the CDR3: TGTGCCAGCAGCTTGATACAGGGTTTGAATGGAAACACCATATATTTT.

On this clonotype itself: Germline and junction disagree at one end, which may indicate a read error. The chain employs TRBV6-2 or TRBV6-3 and TRBJ2-1; 11 positions agree with TRBD1. Germline CDR1 is MNHEY and CDR2 is SVGEGT. The CDR3 consists of 15 residues. DNA of the CDR3: TGTGCCAGCAGGTCGGGACAGGGGGGGTACAGTGAGCAGTTCTTC. As protein: CASRSGQGGYSEQFF.

This clonotype was picked up many times. V usage is TRBV30 and J usage is TRBJ2-7, with 7 bases lining up with TRBD1. The length of the CDR3 is 15 residues. From germline, CDR1 is GTSNPN and CDR2 SVGIG (reference sequence). The J segment lost 3 bases and the V segment lost 3 bases, leaving 11 bases of the junction unmatched. The CDR3 coding sequence is TGTGCCTGGAGACGAGCGACAGGGATGAACTACGAGCAGTACTTC. Protein product: CAWRRATGMNYEQYF.

CDR3 DNA sequence: TGTGCCAGCAGCGTCAGAGTATCGGGCGGGGAGCTGTTTTTT. Protein product: CASSVRVSGGELFF. The chain has TRBV11-2 and TRBJ2-2; no clear D gene. Germline assignment: CDR1 SGHAT and CDR2 FQNNGV. V was clipped by 5 bases and J by 7 bases, with 14 bases between them. There are 14 residues in the CDR3. Filled out from reference TRBV11-2 and TRBJ2-2, the complete variable domain reads EAGVAQSPRYKIIEKRQSVAFWCNPISGHATLYWYQQILGQGPKLLIQFQNNGVVDDSQLPKDRFSAERLKGVDSTLKIQPAKLEDSAVYLCASSVRVSGGELFFGEGSRLTVL.